This entry lists 4 T cell receptor beta chains sequenced from one sample in a study of T cell clonality in common variable immunodeficiency. Sequencing was performed with immunoSEQ multiplex PCR; in TCRdb, only in-frame clones are kept and a portion is missing. Listed for the sample are tens of thousands of clones, none seen a single time. Sequencing was performed on peripheral blood mononuclear cells. The receptors were gathered from a person between 18 and 69 years old in good health.

This clone was seen at least ten times. The read terminates 3 residues before the CDR3 end, so the remaining end is supplied by the germline J gene. This chain joins TRBV7-2 and TRBJ2-7; no clear D. Trimming left V 5 bases short and J 6 bases short, with 8 bases between. CDR3 length: 11 residues. CDR1 and CDR2 (germline): SGHTA, FQGNSA. Here the CDR3 reads CASSPPGEQYF. The DNA read from the CDR3 is TGTGCCAGCAGCCCCCCCGGCGAG. The full variable domain, with the rest looked up from reference TRBV7-2 and TRBJ2-7, is GAGVSQSPSNKVTEKGKDVELRCDPISGHTALYWYRQSLGQGLEFLIYFQGNSAPDKSGLPSDRFSAERTGGSVSTLTIQRTQQEDSAVYLCASSPPGEQYFGPGTRLTVT.

In its sample, this clone was seen many times. Read coverage stops 3 residues before the CDR3 terminus; the germline J gene supplies the remainder. The chain uses TRBV4-1 and TRBJ2-2; TRBD2 agrees at 11 bases. CDR1 is MGHRA, CDR2 YSYEKL, per germline. The CDR3 runs 15 residues. V lost 6 bases, J lost 5 bases, and 5 bases stayed unmatched. The CDR3 DNA, read in part, is TGCGCCAGCAGACGACTAGCGGGACTAACCGGGGAG. This translates into CASRRLAGLTGE. The entire CDR3 reads CASRRLAGLTGELFF.

This clone was detected ten times or more. Read data end 3 residues before the CDR3 end; the end is taken from the germline J gene. V gene TRBV30 combines with J gene TRBJ2-7; 9 nucleotides line up with TRBD1. Germline trimming cut 4 bases from V and 4 bases from J; bases unmatched to any gene: 11. Germline assignment: CDR1 GTSNPN and CDR2 SVGIG (reference sequence). The CDR3 sequence is 15 residues long. The chain's CDR3 is CAWNPRTGGLYEQYF. The sequenced part of the CDR3 DNA is TGTGCCTGGAACCCAAGAACAGGGGGCTTGTACGAG.

This clone showed up just a few times. The read comes to an end 3 residues before the CDR3 does, leaving the germline J gene to fill in the end. The gene calls are TRBV7-9 and TRBJ2-4; TRBD1 matches 7 bases. The length of the CDR3 is 12 residues. Germline assignment: CDR1 SEHNR and CDR2 FQNEAQ (reference sequence). The DNA read from the CDR3 is TGTGCCAGCAGTCCGACAGGGCATGGT. Protein: CASSPTGHG. The whole CDR3 reads CASSPTGHGQYF.